Each of the 20 T cell receptor beta chains below was sequenced from the same sample in a study of blood T cells in healthy people across ages. A second PCR, run for about 6 to 12 cycles, used a sample-barcoded 5' primer plus a J-beta primer mix. A single record per CDR3 protein comes from TCRdb applying MiXCR to the 5' RACE reads. The data show about 1.4 million distinct CDR3 sequences, around 55% seen once. Sample: blood. These TCRs come from a man in his late teens or twenties in good health.

This clonotype was observed a few times. The rearrangement uses TRBV3-1 and TRBJ1-2; TRBD1 is a possible D gene (6 bases). The CDR3 totals 14 residues. The V end lost 1 base, the J end lost 4 bases, and 10 bases lay between the germline ends. The V gene's germline CDR1 is LGHDT and CDR2 YNNKEL (reference sequence). Here the CDR3 DNA reads TGTGCCAGCAGCCAAGGACAGGAGAGCTATGGCTACACCTTC. Its translation is CASSQGQESYGYTF.

This clonotype was seen ten or more times. This chain connects TRBV4-1 to TRBJ2-7; 7 nucleotides agree with TRBD1. The CDR3 covers 14 residues. Germline CDR1 reads MGHRA; CDR2 reads YSYEKL. Trimming cost V 1 base and J 1 base; bases outside gene matches: 1. The CDR3 sequence is CASSQGDSSYEQYF. CDR3 nucleotides: TGCGCCAGCAGCCAAGGGGACAGTTCCTACGAGCAGTACTTC.

A few counts support this clonotype. The chain carries TRBV7-2 and TRBJ2-3, with D tentatively TRBD1 or TRBD2 (6 bases each). The V end was cut by 5 bases, the J end by 6 bases, with 15 bases between. CDR1 and CDR2 (germline): SGHTA, FQGNSA. This CDR3 contains 14 residues. The CDR3 sequence: CASSIGGGTDTQYF. Written as DNA, the CDR3 is TGTGCCAGCAGCATAGGAGGGGGTACGGATACGCAGTATTTT.

Here the CDR3 DNA reads TGTGCCAGCAGCCAAGGGACTAGCGGGGGGTCGCAGTATTTT. Its translation: CASSQGTSGGSQYF. The genes are TRBV12-3 or TRBV12-4 and TRBJ2-3; 15 bases agree with TRBD2. The V segment lost 6 bases and the J segment 10 bases; nucleotides outside the gene matches: 5. The CDR3 has 14 amino acids.

The J gene is TRBJ1-1, the V gene TRBV20-1, with 8 bases fitting TRBD1. The germline V gene encodes CDR1 DFQATT and CDR2 SNEGSKA (reference sequence). CDR3 length: 13 residues. Unmatched junction bases numbered 7, after V lost 6 bases and J lost 4 bases. The CDR3 region is CSARTGRSTEAFF. CDR3 in DNA: TGCAGTGCGCGGACAGGGAGGAGCACTGAAGCTTTCTTT.

The V gene is TRBV20-1, the J gene TRBJ2-3; 12 nucleotides line up with TRBD2. Germline CDR1 DFQATT, CDR2 SNEGSKA (reference sequence). V lost 4 bases, J lost 5 bases, and 7 bases stayed unmatched. The CDR3 covers 15 residues. The CDR3: CSATRLAGVEDTQYF. In nucleotides, the CDR3 is TGCAGTGCTACGAGACTAGCGGGAGTTGAAGATACGCAGTATTTT.

The J gene is TRBJ2-3, the V gene TRBV12-3 or TRBV12-4, with D possibly being TRBD1 (7 bases). Trimming removed 6 bases at V and 2 bases at J, with 15 bases between. The CDR3 spans 15 residues. CDR3 region: CASRFTGEATDTQYF. Written as DNA, the CDR3 is TGTGCCAGCAGATTCACAGGGGAGGCCACAGATACGCAGTATTTT.

This chain links TRBV7-8 with TRBJ1-6, with D perhaps matching TRBD1 (6 bases). CDR3 length: 17 amino acids. V was trimmed by 0 bases and J by 0 bases, leaving 9 bases between them. The germline CDR1 and CDR2 sequences are SGHVS and FQNEAQ. Here the CDR3 DNA reads TGTGCCAGCAGCTTAGCGACAGGTAGCTCCTATAATTCACCCCTCCACTTT. Translating gives CASSLATGSSYNSPLHF.

The genes are TRBV6-6 and TRBJ1-6; D uncertain. CDR3 length: 15 amino acids. V was shortened by 5 bases and J by 1 base, with 9 bases between the two germline ends. Germline V lookup: CDR1 MNHNY, CDR2 SVGAGI (reference sequence). The CDR3 here is CASSGSLSYNSPLHF. The CDR3 DNA sequence: TGTGCCAGCAGTGGGTCTTTGTCCTATAATTCACCCCTCCACTTT.

The chain has TRBV6-5 and TRBJ2-6; TRBD2 is a possible D gene (5 bases). Trimming took off 8 bases at V and 0 bases at J, with 11 bases between the two ends. This CDR3 comprises 15 residues. Germline V gene data show CDR1 as MNHEY and CDR2 as SVGAGI. CDR3 region: CASGRTLSGANVLTF. As DNA, the CDR3 is TGTGCCAGCGGAAGGACTCTCTCTGGGGCCAACGTCCTGACTTTC.

The chain links TRBV20-1 to TRBJ1-4; no definite D call. The CDR3 has 12 residues. The V end lost 2 bases, the J end lost 7 bases, and 8 bases lay between the germline ends. Germline CDR1 and CDR2: DFQATT and SNEGSKA (reference sequence). The CDR3 DNA reads as TGCAGTGCTAGACAGAGTGGTGAAAAACTGTTTTTT. Protein product: CSARQSGEKLFF.

This sequence joins TRBV7-2 and TRBJ2-5; the D gene is possibly TRBD2 (6 bases). Near its end, the DNA agrees better with TRBJ2-7, so the J call may be wrong. CDR3 length equals 15 residues. Per germline, CDR1 SGHTA and CDR2 FQGNSA. The DNA of the CDR3 is TGTGCCAGCAGCTTAGAAGGGACTGTCTTCTACGAGCAGTACTTC. Translation: CASSLEGTVFYEQYF.

The chain is built from TRBV11-2 and TRBJ2-3; 7 bases agree with TRBD2. V lost 2 bases to trimming and J lost 4 bases; unmatched junction nucleotides: 6. Germline values: CDR1 SGHAT, CDR2 FQNNGV. The CDR3 runs 15 residues. The CDR3 nucleotides are TGTGCCAGCAGCTTACTCTTGGGGGGGGCAGATACGCAGTATTTT. It yields the protein CASSLLLGGADTQYF. The full variable domain, its missing parts supplied by reference TRBV11-2 and TRBJ2-3, is EAGVAQSPRYKIIEKRQSVAFWCNPISGHATLYWYQQILGQGPKLLIQFQNNGVVDDSQLPKDRFSAERLKGVDSTLKIQPAKLEDSAVYLCASSLLLGGADTQYFGPGTRLTVL.

The chain is built from TRBV7-6 and TRBJ2-1; unclear D gene. The length of the CDR3 is 15 residues. The V end was cut by 1 base, the J end by 5 bases, with 12 bases between. Germline CDR1 and CDR2: SGHVS and FNYEAQ. The CDR3 sequence is CASSLGPRKHNEQFF. Here the CDR3 DNA reads TGTGCCAGCAGCTTAGGGCCAAGAAAGCACAATGAGCAGTTCTTC.

The rearrangement links TRBV20-1 to TRBJ2-3; 16 bases are a match to TRBD2. Trimming removed 6 bases from V and 4 bases from J; junction bases left unmatched: 7. Germline V gene lookup returns CDR1 DFQATT and CDR2 SNEGSKA (reference sequence). The CDR3 spans 16 residues. Written as DNA, the CDR3 is TGCAGTGCCAAGTCTGGGACTAGCGGGGGGGCAGATACGCAGTATTTT. Protein sequence: CSAKSGTSGGADTQYF.

This chain links TRBV12-3 or TRBV12-4 with TRBJ2-1, with 11 bases matching TRBD2. With 6 bases clipped from V and 8 bases from J, the junction kept 9 bases outside the gene matches. The CDR3 runs to 15 residues. The CDR3 DNA reads TGTGCCAGCAGCGAACTAGCGGGAGAGCATCATGAGCAGTTCTTC. It codes for CASSELAGEHHEQFF.

This clonotype was picked up a small number of times. The chain couples TRBV7-9 to TRBJ2-1; the D gene is possibly TRBD1 (6 bases). V was shortened by 6 bases and J by 4 bases, with 16 bases between the two germline ends. The V gene's germline CDR1 is SEHNR and CDR2 FQNEAQ (reference sequence). This CDR3 contains 15 residues. CDR3 coding DNA: TGTGCCAGCAGGCGACCGGGACACAAATACAATGAGCAGTTCTTC. Amino acid sequence: CASRRPGHKYNEQFF.

This chain links TRBV9 with TRBJ2-1; tentatively, D is TRBD2 (6 bases). V gave up 0 bases and J gave up 6 bases, with 10 bases separating them. CDR1 and CDR2 (germline): SGDLS, YYNGEE. The CDR3 sequence is 14 residues long. CDR3 in amino acids: CASSVGRRANEQFF. The CDR3 bases are TGTGCCAGCAGCGTAGGACGGAGGGCCAATGAGCAGTTCTTC. The full variable domain, in which reference TRBV9 and TRBJ2-1 provide the parts outside the CDR3, is DSGVTQTPKHLITATGQRVTLRCSPRSGDLSVYWYQQSLDQGLQFLIQYYNGEERAKGNILERFSAQQFPDLHSELNLSSLELGDSALYFCASSVGRRANEQFFGPGTRLTVL.

The rearrangement links TRBV6-5 to TRBJ2-1; D unclear. V lost 8 bases and J lost 14, with 13 bases in between. CDR3 length equals 10 residues. Germline V gives CDR1 MNHEY, CDR2 SVGAGI. The CDR3 nucleotides read TGTGCCAGCGGTACTACCCGGAAGTTCTTC. Translated, it gives CASGTTRKFF.

This clonotype was recorded at least ten times. J is TRBJ2-1 and V is TRBV2, with no clear D. V gave up 8 bases and J gave up 5 bases, with 7 bases separating them. This CDR3 region has 11 residues. The germline V gene encodes CDR1 SNHLY and CDR2 FYNNEI. CDR3 coding DNA: TGTGCCAGCTCTAGGCACAATGAGCAGTTCTTC. Translated, it gives CASSRHNEQFF. The whole variable domain, filled in from reference TRBV2 and TRBJ2-1, reads EPEVTQTPSHQVTQMGQEVILRCVPISNHLYFYWYRQILGQKVEFLVSFYNNEISEKSEIFDDQFSVERPDGSNFTLKIRSTKLEDSAMYFCASSRHNEQFFGPGTRLTVL.